The entry that follows covers one T cell receptor beta chain sequence. Its antigen is unknown. The entry originates in a study of graft-versus-host responses after intestinal transplantation. Between the trimmed V and J ends, which lost 7 bases and 4 bases, there was a span of 14 bases. Germline V gene sequence: CDR1 PRHDT, CDR2 FYEKMQ (reference sequence). The CDR3 sequence is 14 residues long. Study-wide findings and caveats: Early after transplant, HvG declines were associated with peak levels of circulating GvH clones.

Sequenced by immunoSEQ multiplex PCR; TCRdb stores in-frame clones only, minus some. Among 90,000 to 130,000 clones, 93% were seen once, and the ten largest hold roughly 0.5%. The chain couples TRBV13 to TRBJ1-3, with TRBD1 as a possible D gene (6 bases). The source is a human donor who received an intestinal transplant. The material was unstimulated CD8+ T cells sorted from spleen or lymph node cells, obtained before intestinal transplant. CDR3 amino acids: CASKVRGPGNTIYF. CDR3 coding DNA: TGTGCCAGCAAGGTACGGGGGCCGGGAAACACCATATATTTT.